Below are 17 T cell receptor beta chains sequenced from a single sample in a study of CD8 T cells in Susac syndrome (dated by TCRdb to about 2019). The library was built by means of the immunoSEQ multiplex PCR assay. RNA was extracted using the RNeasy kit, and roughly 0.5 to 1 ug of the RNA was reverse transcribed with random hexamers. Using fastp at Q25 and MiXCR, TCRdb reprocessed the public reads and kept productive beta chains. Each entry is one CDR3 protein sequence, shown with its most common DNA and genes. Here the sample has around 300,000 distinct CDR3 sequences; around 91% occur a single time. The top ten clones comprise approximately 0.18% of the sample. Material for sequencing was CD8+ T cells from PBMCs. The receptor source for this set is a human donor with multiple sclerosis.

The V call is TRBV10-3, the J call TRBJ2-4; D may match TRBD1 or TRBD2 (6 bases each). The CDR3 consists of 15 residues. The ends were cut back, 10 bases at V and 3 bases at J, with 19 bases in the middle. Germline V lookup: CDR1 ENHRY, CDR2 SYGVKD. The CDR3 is CATGEAGLGKNIQYF. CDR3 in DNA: TGTGCCACAGGGGAGGCAGGGTTGGGCAAAAACATTCAGTACTTC.

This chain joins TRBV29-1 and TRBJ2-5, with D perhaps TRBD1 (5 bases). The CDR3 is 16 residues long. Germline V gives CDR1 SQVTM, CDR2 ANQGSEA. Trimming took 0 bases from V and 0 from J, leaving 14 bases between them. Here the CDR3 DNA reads TGCAGCGTTGAAGAAGTAGGGGCCCCCTACCAAGAGACCCAGTACTTC. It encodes CSVEEVGAPYQETQYF.

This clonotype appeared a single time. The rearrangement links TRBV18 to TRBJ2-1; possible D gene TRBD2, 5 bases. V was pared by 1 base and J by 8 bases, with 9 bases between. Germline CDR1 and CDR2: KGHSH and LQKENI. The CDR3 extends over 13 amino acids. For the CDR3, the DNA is TGTGCCAGCTCACCACTAAGTAGCGATGAGCAGTTCTTC. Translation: CASSPLSSDEQFF. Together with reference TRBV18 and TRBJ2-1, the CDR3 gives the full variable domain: NAGVMQNPRHLVRRRGQEARLRCSPMKGHSHVYWYRQLPEEGLKFMVYLQKENIIDESGMPKERFSAEFPKEGPSILRIQQVVRGDSAAYFCASSPLSSDEQFFGPGTRLTVL.

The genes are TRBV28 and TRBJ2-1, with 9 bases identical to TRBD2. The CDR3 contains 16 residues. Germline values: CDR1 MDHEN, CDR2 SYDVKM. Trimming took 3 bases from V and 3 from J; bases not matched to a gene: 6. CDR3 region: CASSFGASGIYNEQFF. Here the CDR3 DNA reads TGTGCCAGCAGTTTTGGGGCTAGCGGGATCTACAATGAGCAGTTCTTC.

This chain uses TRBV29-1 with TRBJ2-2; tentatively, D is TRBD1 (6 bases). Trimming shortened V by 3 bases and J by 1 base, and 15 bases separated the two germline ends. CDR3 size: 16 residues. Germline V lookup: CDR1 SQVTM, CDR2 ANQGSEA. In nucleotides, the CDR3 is TGCAGCGTTGAGGAAAGGACAGCAAAGAACACCGGGGAGCTGTTTTTT. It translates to CSVEERTAKNTGELFF.

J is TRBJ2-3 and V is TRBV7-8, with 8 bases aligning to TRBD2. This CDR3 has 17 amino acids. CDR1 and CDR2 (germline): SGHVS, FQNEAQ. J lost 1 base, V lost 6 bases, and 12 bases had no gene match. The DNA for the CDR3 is TGTGCCAGCAGTTCGGGGCTAGCGGGCCGAGGCACAGATACGCAGTATTTT. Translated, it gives CASSSGLAGRGTDTQYF.

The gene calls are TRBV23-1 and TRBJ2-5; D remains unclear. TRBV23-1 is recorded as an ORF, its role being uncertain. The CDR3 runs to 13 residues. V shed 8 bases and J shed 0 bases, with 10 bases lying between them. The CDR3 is CASRGPDQETQYF. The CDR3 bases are TGCGCCAGCCGTGGGCCAGACCAAGAGACCCAGTACTTC.

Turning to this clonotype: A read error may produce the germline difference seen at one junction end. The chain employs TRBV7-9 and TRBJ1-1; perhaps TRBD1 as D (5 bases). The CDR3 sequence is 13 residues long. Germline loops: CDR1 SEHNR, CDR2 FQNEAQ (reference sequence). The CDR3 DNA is TGTGCCAGCAGTTTAGGGGACCCGGCTAACGCTTTCTTT. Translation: CASSLGDPANAFF.

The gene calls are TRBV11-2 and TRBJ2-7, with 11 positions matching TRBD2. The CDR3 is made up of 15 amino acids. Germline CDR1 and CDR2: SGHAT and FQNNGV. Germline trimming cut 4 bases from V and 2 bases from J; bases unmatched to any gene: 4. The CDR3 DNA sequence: TGTGCCAGCAGCTCCACTAGCGGGGGTACCTACGAGCAGTACTTC. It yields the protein CASSSTSGGTYEQYF.

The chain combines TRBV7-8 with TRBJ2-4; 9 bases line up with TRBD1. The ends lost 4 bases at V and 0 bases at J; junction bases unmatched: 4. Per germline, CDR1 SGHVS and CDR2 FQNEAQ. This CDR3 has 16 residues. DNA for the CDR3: TGTGCCAGCAGCTCCCAGGACAGGGGAGCCAAAAACATTCAGTACTTC. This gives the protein CASSSQDRGAKNIQYF.

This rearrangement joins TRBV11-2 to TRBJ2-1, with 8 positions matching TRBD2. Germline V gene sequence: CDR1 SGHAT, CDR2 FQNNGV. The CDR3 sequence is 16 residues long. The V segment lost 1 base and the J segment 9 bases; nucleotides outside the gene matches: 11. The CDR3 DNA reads TGTGCCAGCAGCTTAGTTGGGACTAGTACCGACGGTGAGCAGTTCTTC. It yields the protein CASSLVGTSTDGEQFF.

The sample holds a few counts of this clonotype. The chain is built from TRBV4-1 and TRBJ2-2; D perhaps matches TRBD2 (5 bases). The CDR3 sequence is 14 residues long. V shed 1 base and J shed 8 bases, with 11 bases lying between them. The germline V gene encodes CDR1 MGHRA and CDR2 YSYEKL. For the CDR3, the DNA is TGCGCCAGCAGCCAAGGGGAGCTGGTAGGGGAGCTGTTTTTT. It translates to CASSQGELVGELFF.

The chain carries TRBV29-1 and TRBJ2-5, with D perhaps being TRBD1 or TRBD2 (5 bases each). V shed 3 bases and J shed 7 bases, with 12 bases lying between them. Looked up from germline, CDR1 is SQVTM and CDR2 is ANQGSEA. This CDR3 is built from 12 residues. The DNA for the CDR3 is TGCAGCGTTGAGCTCTGGGACGGGACCCAGTACTTC. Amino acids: CSVELWDGTQYF.

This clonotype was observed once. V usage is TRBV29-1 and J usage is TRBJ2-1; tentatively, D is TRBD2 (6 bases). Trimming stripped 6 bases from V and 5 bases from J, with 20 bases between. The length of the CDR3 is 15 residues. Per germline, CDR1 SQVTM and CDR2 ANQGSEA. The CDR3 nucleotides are TGCAGCGTCCGCAGGCCGGGGGAATTTAACAATGAGCAGTTCTTC. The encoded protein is CSVRRPGEFNNEQFF.

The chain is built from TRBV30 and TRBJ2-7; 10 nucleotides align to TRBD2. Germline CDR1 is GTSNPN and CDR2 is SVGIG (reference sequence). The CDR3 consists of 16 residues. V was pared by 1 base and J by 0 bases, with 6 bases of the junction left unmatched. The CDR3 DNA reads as TGTGCCTGGAGTGAGACTAGCGGGTTAACCTCCTACGAGCAGTACTTC. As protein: CAWSETSGLTSYEQYF.

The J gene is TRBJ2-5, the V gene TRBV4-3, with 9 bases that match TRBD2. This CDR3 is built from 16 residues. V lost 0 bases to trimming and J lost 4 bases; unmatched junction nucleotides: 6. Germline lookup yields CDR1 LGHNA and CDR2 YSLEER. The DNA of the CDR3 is TGCGCCAGCAGCCAAGATCCAGCGGGGGGCGGAGAGACCCAGTACTTC. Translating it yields CASSQDPAGGGETQYF.

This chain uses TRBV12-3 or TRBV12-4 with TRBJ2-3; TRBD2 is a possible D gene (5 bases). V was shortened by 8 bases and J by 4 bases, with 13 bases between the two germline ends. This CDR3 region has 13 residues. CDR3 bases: TGTGCCAGCTCCACGGAGGTCGCAGATACGCAGTATTTT. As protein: CASSTEVADTQYF.